These 18 T cell receptor beta chains share one sample of origin, sequenced in a study of blood T cell repertoires in COVID-19 (dated by TCRdb to 2018 to 2021). The library was produced with the immunoSEQ multiplex PCR assay. TCRdb mirrors the immuneACCESS table, restricted to in-frame sequences. Some clones are absent from its copies; in checked studies, under half trace to an unresolved V gene, and the reason for the others is unknown. This sample holds fewer than 65,000 clones; 65% to 90% were observed only once. Clones ranked in the top ten supply around 18% of the sample. The sequenced material came from peripheral blood. The receptors were gathered from a human donor in a cohort sampled during active COVID-19.

V and J are TRBV25-1 and TRBJ1-4, with D perhaps matching TRBD1 (6 bases). V shed 1 base and J shed 6 bases, with 9 bases lying between them. Germline-derived CDR1 and CDR2 are MGHDK and SYGVNS. CDR3 length equals 14 residues. For the CDR3, the DNA is TGTGCCAGCAGTGAATTTGGGGGCGATGAAAAACTGTTTTTT. Translating it yields CASSEFGGDEKLFF.

The table lists this clone with a few counts. The rearrangement joins TRBV2 to TRBJ1-6; D is unresolved. This CDR3 spans 17 amino acids. Trimming pared 6 bases from V and 6 bases from J, leaving 21 bases between. Germline values: CDR1 SNHLY, CDR2 FYNNEI. The CDR3 loop reads CASRATLSAGGNSPLHF. CDR3 nucleotides: TGTGCCAGCAGGGCTACCCTATCCGCGGGTGGTAATTCACCCCTCCACTTT.

The rearrangement joins TRBV11-2 to TRBJ1-5; 7 nucleotides line up with TRBD1. Germline CDR1 SGHAT, CDR2 FQNNGV. Losses at the gene ends were 5 bases for V and 12 bases for J; bases not matched to a gene: 7. The CDR3 runs 12 residues. The CDR3 DNA sequence: TGTGCCAGCAGCCCAGAGGGGACAGTCCAGCATTTT. It encodes CASSPEGTVQHF.

This clone came up a few times. The rearrangement links TRBV14 to TRBJ2-1; 8 bases agree with TRBD2. After removal of 6 bases from V and 6 bases from J, the junction contained 4 bases not matched to a gene. Germline V CDR1 and CDR2: SGHDN, FVKESK. There are 13 residues in the CDR3. CDR3 sequence: CASSPGTSNEQFF. The DNA of the CDR3 is TGTGCCAGCAGTCCCGGGACTAGCAATGAGCAGTTCTTC.

The chain combines TRBV27 with TRBJ1-1, with D perhaps matching TRBD1 (5 bases). In germline, CDR1 is MNHEY, CDR2 SMNVEV (reference sequence). The CDR3 totals 16 residues. Trimming took off 5 bases at V and 3 bases at J, with 19 bases between the two ends. CDR3 nucleotide sequence: TGTGCCAGCAGTCCCGGGCGGGGCAGGGCAGACACTGAAGCTTTCTTT. Its protein is CASSPGRGRADTEAFF.

The J gene is TRBJ1-2, the V gene TRBV6-6; D is unclear. CDR1 MNHNY and CDR2 SVGAGI come from the germline V gene (reference sequence). V dropped 0 bases and J dropped 8 bases, with 13 bases sitting between them. The CDR3 covers 14 residues. The CDR3 reads CASSYSRRVDGYTF. The CDR3 coding sequence is TGTGCCAGCAGTTACTCGCGCCGGGTCGACGGCTACACCTTC.

V and J are TRBV5-1 and TRBJ2-5, with TRBD2 identical over 7 bases. This CDR3 comprises 14 residues. Germline-derived CDR1 and CDR2 are SGHRS and YFSETQ. Trimming cost V 4 bases and J 1 base; bases outside gene matches: 4. CDR3 amino acids: CASSPGGVQETQYF. The CDR3 nucleotides are TGCGCCAGCAGCCCGGGGGGAGTCCAAGAGACCCAGTACTTC.

This clone was observed a few times. This chain uses TRBV7-3 with TRBJ1-5; D possibly corresponds to TRBD1 (5 bases). This CDR3 region has 13 residues. Trimming left V 3 bases short and J 5 bases short, with 8 bases between. Germline V CDR1 and CDR2: SGHTA, FQGTGA. This CDR3 reads CASSLAGDQPQHF. In DNA form, the CDR3 reads TGTGCCAGCAGCTTGGCGGGGGATCAGCCCCAGCATTTT.

The rearrangement joins TRBV30 to TRBJ1-5, with 8 positions matching TRBD1. The ends lost 3 bases at V and 2 bases at J; junction bases unmatched: 24. CDR3 length: 21 amino acids. Germline values: CDR1 GTSNPN, CDR2 SVGIG (reference sequence). CDR3 sequence (DNA): TGTGCCTGGAGGCCTATCCCTAGTGGACAGGGAGTAAGGGCAGGCAATCAGCCCCAGCATTTT. This encodes CAWRPIPSGQGVRAGNQPQHF.

The genes are TRBV19 and TRBJ2-7; 7 bases are a match to TRBD1. Germline assignment: CDR1 LNHDA and CDR2 SQIVND (reference sequence). Trimming at V came to 5 bases and at J to 2 bases, leaving 9 bases not matched to a gene. The CDR3 is made up of 15 amino acids. CDR3 bases: TGTGCCAGTAGTCTCGAGACAGGGTCCCCCTACGAGCAGTACTTC. It codes for CASSLETGSPYEQYF. Full variable domain (remainder filled in from reference TRBV19 and TRBJ2-7): DGGITQSPKYLFRKEGQNVTLSCEQNLNHDAMYWYRQDPGQGLRLIYYSQIVNDFQKGDIAEGYSVSREKKESFPLTVTSAQKNPTAFYLCASSLETGSPYEQYFGPGTRLTVT.

The rearrangement uses TRBV4-2 and TRBJ2-3; the match to TRBD2 covers 12 bases. CDR1 is LGHNA, CDR2 YNFKEQ, per germline. Trimming at V came to 4 bases and at J to 2 bases, leaving 4 bases not matched to a gene. The CDR3 contains 16 residues. The CDR3 sequence: CASSPGLAGTTDTQYF. The CDR3 bases are TGTGCCAGCAGCCCTGGACTAGCGGGAACCACAGATACGCAGTATTTT.

CDR3 DNA: TGTGCCAGCAGTATCGTAGCGGGGGTCGTCACCGGGGAGCTGTTTTTT. This translates into CASSIVAGVVTGELFF. The genes are TRBV27 and TRBJ2-2; TRBD2 matches at 9 bases. The length of the CDR3 is 16 residues. CDR1 and CDR2 (germline): MNHEY, SMNVEV (reference sequence). The trim removed 5 bases at V and 4 bases at J, leaving 8 bases unmatched.

The rearrangement uses TRBV21-1 and TRBJ2-2; TRBD1 is the table's D call and was not checked against the DNA. TRBV21-1 is labeled a pseudogene. The CDR3 length is 15 residues. The CDR3 region is CASSRRGGSTGELFF. The CDR3 DNA sequence: TGTGCCAGCAGCCGACGAGGGGGTTCCACCGGGGAGCTGTTTTTT.

V and J are TRBV19 and TRBJ2-5; 8 nucleotides align to TRBD2. With 8 bases clipped from V and 1 base from J, the junction kept 6 bases outside the gene matches. Germline V CDR1 and CDR2: LNHDA, SQIVND (reference sequence). CDR3 length: 14 amino acids. The CDR3 DNA reads as TGTGCCAGTCGCAGCGGGGGTATCCAAGAGACCCAGTACTTC. Translated, it gives CASRSGGIQETQYF. The full variable domain, in which reference TRBV19 and TRBJ2-5 provide the parts outside the CDR3, is DGGITQSPKYLFRKEGQNVTLSCEQNLNHDAMYWYRQDPGQGLRLIYYSQIVNDFQKGDIAEGYSVSREKKESFPLTVTSAQKNPTAFYLCASRSGGIQETQYFGPGTRLLVL.

The rearrangement uses TRBV14 and TRBJ1-1; a weak D match, TRBD1 (5 bases). V was cut by 2 bases and J by 1 base, with 11 bases left in between. Germline V gene lookup returns CDR1 SGHDN and CDR2 FVKESK. The CDR3 has 15 residues. CDR3 sequence (DNA): TGTGCCAGCAGCCAACCAGGGTACGGGAACACTGAAGCTTTCTTT. This gives the protein CASSQPGYGNTEAFF.

The chain employs TRBV6-2 or TRBV6-3 and TRBJ2-5, with TRBD2 identical over 12 bases. The CDR3 is 21 residues long. Germline V CDR1 and CDR2: MNHEY, SVGEGT. V lost 2 bases to trimming and J lost 2 bases; unmatched junction nucleotides: 18. The CDR3 nucleotides are TGTGCCAGCAGTTACCCCTCCTACTCTAGCGGGGGGGCCTTATCGCAAGAGACCCAGTACTTC. This codes for CASSYPSYSSGGALSQETQYF.

This clone has more than one count but fewer than ten. This chain connects TRBV3-1 (or the pseudogene TRBV3-2) to TRBJ1-3; 7 positions agree with TRBD1. V dropped 0 bases and J dropped 3; count of bases not matched to a gene: 5. This CDR3 contains 16 residues. CDR1 is LGHDT, CDR2 YNNKEL, per germline (reference sequence). The CDR3, as DNA: TGTGCCAGCAGCCAAGATATGACAGGGTTTGGAAACACCATATATTTT. Encoded protein: CASSQDMTGFGNTIYF.

This clone has just one count. The gene calls are TRBV6-2 or TRBV6-3 and TRBJ1-1; TRBD1 is a possible D gene (5 bases). Germline values: CDR1 MNHEY, CDR2 SVGEGT. Trimming took 4 bases from V and 6 from J, leaving 15 bases between them. The CDR3 is made up of 14 amino acids. In DNA form, the CDR3 reads TGTGCCAGCAGTTTTTCCTCGACAGTCTCTGAAGCTTTCTTT. It yields the protein CASSFSSTVSEAFF.